One and the same sample provided the 28 T cell receptor beta chains below, sequenced in a study of beta chain features in type 1 diabetes. Sequenced material consisted of expressed TCRB transcripts (all of the isolated RNA was reverse transcribed). Method: immunoSEQ multiplex PCR; TCRdb's copy keeps in-frame clones and lacks some. The data hold fewer than 200,000 clones, with 10% to 15% observed a single time. The material sequenced was central memory CD4+ T cells from blood. The receptors were sampled from a young woman in good health.

A few counts support this clone. The rearrangement links TRBV7-2 to TRBJ2-2, with a tentative D call TRBD1 (5 bases). The CDR3 spans 15 residues. Looked up from germline, CDR1 is SGHTA and CDR2 is FQGNSA. V was cut by 2 bases and J by 5 bases, with 12 bases left in between. The CDR3 region has the DNA TGTGCCAGCAGCTTATATTCTAGGGGAACCGGGGAGCTGTTTTTT. It specifies CASSLYSRGTGELFF.

This clone was observed a handful of times. The chain recombines TRBV9 with TRBJ2-5, with 9 nucleotides matching TRBD1. Germline V CDR1 and CDR2: SGDLS, YYNGEE. The CDR3 contains 16 residues. Trimming removed 0 bases from V and 5 bases from J; junction bases left unmatched: 8. The CDR3 sequence is CASSVGGTGYGETQYF. The CDR3 nucleotides read TGTGCCAGCAGCGTAGGAGGGACAGGGTATGGGGAGACCCAGTACTTC.

V gene TRBV7-2 combines with J gene TRBJ2-5; tentatively, D is TRBD1 (5 bases). The CDR3 covers 15 residues. The germline V gene encodes CDR1 SGHTA and CDR2 FQGNSA. Deletions cut 1 base from V and 3 bases from J, with 12 bases between. CDR3 region: CASSLGQGFEETQYF. The CDR3 nucleotides read TGTGCCAGCAGCTTAGGCCAGGGCTTCGAAGAGACCCAGTACTTC. The whole variable domain, remainder taken from reference TRBV7-2 and TRBJ2-5, is GAGVSQSPSNKVTEKGKDVELRCDPISGHTALYWYRQSLGQGLEFLIYFQGNSAPDKSGLPSDRFSAERTGGSVSTLTIQRTQQEDSAVYLCASSLGQGFEETQYFGPGTRLLVL.

The V call is TRBV6-5, the J call TRBJ2-7; possibly TRBD1 for D (5 bases). This CDR3 comprises 15 residues. Trimming removed 2 bases at V and 3 bases at J, with 14 bases between. The germline V gene encodes CDR1 MNHEY and CDR2 SVGAGI. The CDR3 coding sequence is TGTGCCAGCAGTTACGGGGCAGGGAAGCTCTACGAGCAGTACTTC. Protein product: CASSYGAGKLYEQYF.

V is TRBV28 and J is TRBJ1-5, with 10 positions matching TRBD1. Trimming at V came to 5 bases and at J to 4 bases, leaving 8 bases not matched to a gene. This CDR3 is 16 amino acids long. Looked up from germline, CDR1 is MDHEN and CDR2 is SYDVKM. CDR3 amino acids: CASSRTGGPLNQPQHF. The CDR3 DNA is TGTGCCAGCAGTCGGACAGGGGGGCCCTTAAATCAGCCCCAGCATTTT.

The chain uses TRBV6-5 and TRBJ2-1; D gene ambiguous. This CDR3 is built from 12 residues. V lost 5 bases, J lost 9 bases, and 11 bases lay in between. Germline V gives CDR1 MNHEY, CDR2 SVGAGI. CDR3 DNA: TGTGCCAGCAGTAGCAAGCGAGGTGAGCAGTTCTTC. Residues: CASSSKRGEQFF.

V and J are TRBV27 and TRBJ1-2; TRBD1 matches at 7 bases. Per germline, CDR1 MNHEY and CDR2 SMNVEV (reference sequence). The CDR3 is 14 amino acids. After removal of 6 bases from V and 4 bases from J, the junction contained 8 bases not matched to a gene. The CDR3 bases are TGTGCCAGCAGACCGAGACAGGGCGCCTATGGCTACACCTTC. It codes for CASRPRQGAYGYTF.

This clone has more than one count but fewer than ten. The chain has TRBV28 and TRBJ2-7, with 8 bases that match TRBD2. V shed 3 bases and J 4 bases; nucleotides not matched to a gene: 23. The CDR3 runs to 20 residues. The V gene's germline CDR1 is MDHEN and CDR2 SYDVKM. CDR3 in DNA: TGTGCCAGCAGTTTCTATTCGCCCGGTTTAGCGGGACTCGATCGGTACGAGCAGTACTTC. Protein product: CASSFYSPGLAGLDRYEQYF.

The rearrangement joins TRBV4-2 to TRBJ1-5; 9 bases align to TRBD1. Germline-derived CDR1 and CDR2 are LGHNA and YNFKEQ. The junction had 13 bases not matched to a gene; V was cut back by 0 bases and J by 1 base. The CDR3 contains 20 residues. The CDR3 loop reads CASSQERIGTGIGSNQPQHF. DNA of the CDR3: TGTGCCAGCAGCCAAGAGAGGATAGGGACAGGGATAGGGAGCAATCAGCCCCAGCATTTT.

The genes are TRBV9 and TRBJ2-7; possible D gene TRBD2, 5 bases. The V end lost 4 bases, the J end lost 6 bases, and 20 bases lay between the germline ends. This CDR3 is built from 15 residues. The germline CDR1 and CDR2 sequences are SGDLS and YYNGEE. CDR3 protein: CASSPRGSYIGEQYF. The DNA for the CDR3 is TGTGCCAGCAGCCCTCGGGGTTCCTATATCGGCGAGCAGTACTTC.

This chain uses TRBV6-5 with TRBJ2-7, with D tentatively TRBD1 (6 bases). The ends were cut back, 8 bases at V and 5 bases at J, with 16 bases in the middle. Germline values: CDR1 MNHEY, CDR2 SVGAGI. This CDR3 is built from 13 residues. DNA of the CDR3: TGTGCCAGCGGGGGCGCAAGCGTCCACGAGCAGTACTTC. This translates into CASGGASVHEQYF.

This clone appeared a few times. The chain carries TRBV29-1 and TRBJ2-6; the match to TRBD1 covers 8 bases. CDR1 is SQVTM, CDR2 ANQGSEA, per germline. Unmatched junction bases numbered 7, after V lost 6 bases and J lost 0 bases. The CDR3 covers 16 residues. The DNA for the CDR3 is TGCAGCGTACCGGGACAGGCCTACTCTGGGGCCAACGTCCTGACTTTC. Its protein product is CSVPGQAYSGANVLTF.

This clone appeared a few times. This chain uses TRBV10-3 with TRBJ1-2; 7 bases agree with TRBD1. Germline loops: CDR1 ENHRY, CDR2 SYGVKD. The CDR3 has 14 residues. Trimming removed 3 bases from V and 7 bases from J; junction bases left unmatched: 8. Written as DNA, the CDR3 is TGTGCCATCAGTGATTCCGACAGGGTCTCTGGCTACACCTTC. Protein: CAISDSDRVSGYTF.

The CDR3 loop is CASGFEPGTGELFF. The CDR3 DNA reads TGTGCTAGTGGTTTCGAGCCGGGCACCGGGGAGCTGTTTTTT. The rearrangement links TRBV12-5 to TRBJ2-2; D is uncertain. V was pared by 3 bases and J by 4 bases, with 9 bases between. Looked up from germline, CDR1 is LGHNT and CDR2 is FRNRAP. The CDR3 runs 14 residues.

This sequence joins TRBV6-1 and TRBJ2-7, with D possibly being TRBD1 (5 bases). The V gene's germline CDR1 is MNHNS and CDR2 SASEGT. With 6 bases removed from V and 7 bases from J, the gap between germline ends came to 13 bases. The CDR3 is made up of 12 amino acids. The CDR3 nucleotides read TGTGCCAGCAGCTGGTCGAAGGGGGAGCAGTACTTC. This encodes CASSWSKGEQYF.

The chain uses TRBV15 and TRBJ2-1; D remains unclear. The CDR3 consists of 14 residues. Germline CDR1 reads LNHNV; CDR2 reads YYDKDF (reference sequence). Trimming stripped 0 bases from V and 3 bases from J, with 6 bases between. The CDR3 region has the DNA TGTGCCACCAGCAGAGATCCAGACTACAATGAGCAGTTCTTC. Its protein is CATSRDPDYNEQFF.

This clone occurred a few times. The chain recombines TRBV19 with TRBJ1-2, with 11 nucleotides matching TRBD1. The V and J ends lost 4 bases and 5 bases, in that order; junction bases with no gene match: 6. The germline gives CDR1 LNHDA, CDR2 SQIVND (reference sequence). This CDR3 comprises 15 residues. CDR3 bases: TGTGCCAGTAGTAAAACGGGACAGGGGGTTTATGGCTACACCTTC. Translated: CASSKTGQGVYGYTF.

The chain has TRBV5-4 and TRBJ2-1; 7 bases map to TRBD2. Trimming cost V 4 bases and J 7 bases; bases outside gene matches: 14. Germline-derived CDR1 and CDR2 are SGHNT and YYREEE (reference sequence). The CDR3 sequence is 16 residues long. The CDR3 loop is CASSRSSGDLQNEQFF. CDR3 nucleotide sequence: TGTGCCAGCAGCCGTTCTAGCGGAGATCTCCAGAATGAGCAGTTCTTC.

This clone was seen only a few times. The chain uses TRBV18 and TRBJ2-1, with TRBD2 matching 8 bases. From germline, CDR1 is KGHSH and CDR2 LQKENI. Trimming took 4 bases from V and 1 from J; bases not matched to a gene: 3. The CDR3 runs to 15 residues. CDR3: CASSQAGVSYNEQFF. The DNA for the CDR3 is TGTGCCAGCTCACAAGCGGGAGTGTCCTACAATGAGCAGTTCTTC.

This clone was seen a few times. V gene TRBV28 combines with J gene TRBJ2-5, with 9 nucleotides matching TRBD2. V gave up 5 bases and J gave up 3 bases; unmatched junction bases: 10. This CDR3 is 16 amino acids long. Germline CDR1 and CDR2: MDHEN and SYDVKM. The chain's CDR3 is CASSPSLGGREETQYF. As DNA, the CDR3 is TGTGCCAGCAGTCCCTCCCTTGGCGGGAGGGAAGAGACCCAGTACTTC.

The chain combines TRBV7-8 with TRBJ2-2; 8 nucleotides match TRBD2. J lost 2 bases, V lost 5 bases, and 4 bases had no gene match. Per germline, CDR1 SGHVS and CDR2 FQNEAQ. The CDR3 runs 15 residues. The CDR3 nucleotides are TGTGCCAGCAGCCCCGGGACTAGAAACACCGGGGAGCTGTTTTTT. Translation: CASSPGTRNTGELFF.

The rearrangement uses TRBV30 and TRBJ2-7, with 7 nucleotides matching TRBD1. V lost 0 bases to trimming and J lost 3 bases; unmatched junction nucleotides: 2. Looked up from germline, CDR1 is GTSNPN and CDR2 is SVGIG (reference sequence). The CDR3 consists of 13 residues. CDR3 region: CAWSVNRGYEQYF. The CDR3 bases are TGTGCCTGGAGTGTAAACAGGGGCTACGAGCAGTACTTC. Full variable domain (remainder filled in from reference TRBV30 and TRBJ2-7): SQTIHQWPATLVQPVGSPLSLECTVEGTSNPNLYWYRQAAGRGLQLLFYSVGIGQISSEVPQNLSASRPQDRQFILSSKKLLLSDSGFYLCAWSVNRGYEQYFGPGTRLTVT.

The CDR3 loop is CASGQNSYNEQFF. CDR3 in DNA: TGTGCCAGCGGTCAGAACTCCTACAATGAGCAGTTCTTC. The chain is built from TRBV14 and TRBJ2-1; no definite D call. V dropped 8 bases and J dropped 0 bases, with 8 bases sitting between them. This CDR3 is 13 amino acids long. Looked up from germline, CDR1 is SGHDN and CDR2 is FVKESK.

This chain joins TRBV7-8 and TRBJ2-1; 9 positions match TRBD2. There are 13 residues in the CDR3. Germline loops: CDR1 SGHVS, CDR2 FQNEAQ. After removal of 0 bases from V and 15 bases from J, the junction contained 6 bases not matched to a gene. CDR3 nucleotide sequence: TGTGCCAGCAGCTTAGCGCGACTAGCGGAGTGGTTCTTC. Its translation is CASSLARLAEWFF.

The chain has TRBV27 and TRBJ1-3; the match to TRBD1 covers 10 bases. This CDR3 has 14 residues. The ends lost 5 bases at V and 7 bases at J; junction bases unmatched: 5. Germline V gene sequence: CDR1 MNHEY, CDR2 SMNVEV (reference sequence). The chain's CDR3 is CASSPLDRGNTIYF. The CDR3 DNA is TGTGCCAGCAGTCCTCTGGACAGGGGGAACACCATATATTTT.

This chain connects TRBV10-3 to TRBJ2-7, with TRBD1 matching over 9 bases. Trimming at V came to 10 bases and at J to 4 bases, leaving 11 bases not matched to a gene. This CDR3 has 14 amino acids. Germline CDR1 ENHRY, CDR2 SYGVKD. For the CDR3, the DNA is TGTGCCAGCCGACCGGGACAGGGTACATACGAGCAGTACTTC. This gives the protein CASRPGQGTYEQYF.

The sample holds a few counts of this clone. The rearrangement links TRBV28 to TRBJ2-7, with 11 bases lining up with TRBD2. Germline lookup yields CDR1 MDHEN and CDR2 SYDVKM. J gave up 7 bases and V 6 bases, and 11 bases lay outside the gene matches. CDR3 length: 15 amino acids. CDR3 amino acids: CASSPRLAGTGEQYF. The CDR3 nucleotides are TGTGCCAGCAGCCCGAGACTAGCGGGAACGGGGGAGCAGTACTTC.

Only a few counts were recorded for this clone. The chain uses TRBV6-6 and TRBJ1-2, with a tentative D call TRBD1 (5 bases). The CDR3 is 14 residues long. Trimming removed 2 bases at V and 2 bases at J, with 9 bases between. Germline CDR1 reads MNHNY; CDR2 reads SVGAGI (reference sequence). The CDR3 sequence is CASSYGAGNYGYTF. As DNA, the CDR3 is TGTGCCAGCAGTTACGGGGCAGGGAACTATGGCTACACCTTC.